This TCR beta chain was sequenced for a study of T cells in Graves' hyperthyroidism and ophthalmopathy. Template material for amplifying TCR beta CDR3 regions consisted of RNA transcripts. Initially, a first-round RT-PCR of the TCR CDR3 employed the HTBI primer set. Using its own MiXCR run on the multiplex PCR reads, TCRdb lists one record per CDR3 protein. The sample has roughly 380,000 distinct CDR3 sequences; roughly an eighth are singletons. This CDR3 has 15 amino acids. Trimming took 4 bases from V and 5 from J; bases not matched to a gene: 9. General study points: Most thyroid-expanded clonotypes above 0.001 were also found in blood.

This clonotype has at least ten counts. Antigen unknown. Uncontrolled infection, other autoimmune disease, pregnancy and lactation each barred patients from inclusion. Cells are PBMCs isolated from more than 8.5 ml of fresh blood. This clonotype was sampled from a young woman with Graves' hyperthyroidism. The chain recombines TRBV12-3 or TRBV12-4 with TRBJ2-5; 8 bases match TRBD1. Source material: blood. This CDR3 reads CASSWTGISPETQYF. The CDR3 DNA follows: TGTGCCAGCAGTTGGACAGGGATTTCCCCTGAGACCCAGTACTTC.